The present T cell receptor (beta chain) was sequenced within a study of patients and donors after allogeneic stem cell transplantation. Each CDR3 protein gets one entry after TCRdb re-called the RT-PCR reads with MiXCR. Counted here are under 30,000 distinct CDR3 sequences, around 7.9% occurring once; the ten biggest clones make up almost 50%. This CDR3 region has 15 residues. Trimming shortened V by 4 bases and J by 2 bases, and 13 bases separated the two germline ends. CDR1 is LGHNA and CDR2 is YNFKEQ in the germline V gene. The chain employs TRBV4-2 and TRBJ2-3, with TRBD2 as a possible D gene (5 bases). Sequenced material: blood, either unsorted or a sorted T cell fraction (not recorded which). The sequence came from a human donor who was either an allogeneic HSCT recipient or a stem cell or donor lymphocyte infusion donor (not recorded which). It is not recorded whose cells these are; they may come from a transplant donor. The CDR3 loop reads CASSRQRTYTDTQYF. The CDR3 DNA reads as TGTGCCAGCAGCCGGCAGCGGACCTACACAGATACGCAGTATTTT.